The 21 T cell receptor beta chains given below trace back to one sample, sequenced in a study of circulating CD8 cells and anti-PD-1 response in melanoma. Live CD3+CD8+TCRalphabeta+ cells were sorted into four subsets by PD-1 and/or TIGIT. TCR libraries were prepared from about 16 ng of total RNA with the QIAseq Immune Repertoire TCR panel. MiXCR, run by TCRdb on the reads, gives a single entry per CDR3 protein. Of roughly 210 distinct CDR3 sequences listed, over 7.5% are singletons. The sequenced sample was CD8+ T cells from PBMCs, obtained at baseline or after one month of anti-PD-1 therapy (not recorded which). These receptors originate from a human donor with melanoma.

This clonotype is labeled as hyperexpanded. This rearrangement joins TRBV5-1 to TRBJ2-7, with 7 bases aligning to TRBD1. V lost 1 base, J lost 5 bases, and 12 bases stayed unmatched. The CDR3 spans 16 residues. Germline assignment: CDR1 SGHRS and CDR2 YFSETQ. The CDR3 bases are TGCGCCAGCAGCTTGAATGGGATGGGGACAGAAGACGAGCAGTACTTC. Encoded protein: CASSLNGMGTEDEQYF.

In this sample, this clonotype is medium-sized. The V gene is TRBV7-9, the J gene TRBJ2-7, with 10 nucleotides matching TRBD1. Germline loops: CDR1 SEHNR, CDR2 FQNEAQ (reference sequence). Losses at the gene ends were 0 bases for V and 1 base for J; bases not matched to a gene: 0. The CDR3 spans 15 residues. The CDR3 sequence: CASSLAGQGSYEQYF. For the CDR3, the DNA is TGTGCCAGCAGCTTAGCGGGACAGGGGTCCTACGAGCAGTACTTC. Together with reference TRBV7-9 and TRBJ2-7, the CDR3 gives the full variable domain: DTGVSQNPRHKITKRGQNVTFRCDPISEHNRLYWYRQTLGQGPEFLTYFQNEAQLEKSRLLSDRFSAERPKGSFSTLEIQRTEQGDSAMYLCASSLAGQGSYEQYFGPGTRLTVT.

The chain links TRBV24-1 to TRBJ2-5; D remains ambiguous. Germline V gene sequence: CDR1 KGHDR, CDR2 SFDVKD. V lost 12 bases to trimming and J lost 5 bases, with 12 bases between them. The CDR3 extends over 11 amino acids. CDR3 coding DNA: TGTGCCCCACCGGCGGACGAGACCCAGTACTTC. It yields the protein CAPPADETQYF.

This clonotype is labeled as large (0.1 to 1%). The chain joins TRBV27 to TRBJ2-1; 11 bases are a match to TRBD2. With V trimmed by 5 bases and J by 6 bases, 6 bases remained unmatched. Germline assignment: CDR1 MNHEY and CDR2 SMNVEV (reference sequence). The length of the CDR3 is 15 residues. The CDR3 nucleotides read TGTGCCAGCAGTGATAGCGGGGGGGCTGGCAATGAGCAGTTCTTC. It encodes CASSDSGGAGNEQFF.

This clonotype is labeled hyperexpanded. This sequence joins TRBV28 and TRBJ2-7; maybe TRBD2 (5 bases). V lost 7 bases, J lost 3 bases, and 13 bases lay in between. The CDR3 has 13 residues. The germline V gene encodes CDR1 MDHEN and CDR2 SYDVKM. CDR3 bases: TGTGCCAGCACAGGAGGAGCCTTCTACGAGCAGTACTTC. Translation gives CASTGGAFYEQYF.

By share of the sample, this clonotype is large. The chain combines TRBV6-6 with TRBJ2-7; D is uncertain. The CDR3 totals 13 residues. The germline CDR1 and CDR2 sequences are MNHNY and SVGAGI (reference sequence). V lost 8 bases, J lost 1 base, and 12 bases lay in between. CDR3 sequence reads: CASSPGVSYEQYF. The CDR3 DNA sequence: TGTGCCAGCTCCCCCGGAGTTTCCTACGAGCAGTACTTC.

This clonotype ranks as medium-sized (0.01 to 0.1%). Possible read error: a much larger clone is one base away. V usage is TRBV19 and J usage is TRBJ2-2; 8 nucleotides align to TRBD2. Germline V CDR1 and CDR2: LNHDA, SQIVND (reference sequence). CDR3 size: 16 residues. CDR3 sequence (DNA): TGTGCCAGTGGTATAGCCAGCGGGAGTCGGACCGGGGAGCTGTTTTTT. It is translated as CASGIASGSRTGELFF.

By share, this clonotype ranks as medium-sized. This chain joins TRBV7-3 and TRBJ2-3, with 11 bases aligning to TRBD2. Trimming at V came to 0 bases and at J to 6 bases, leaving 2 bases not matched to a gene. Germline V gene data show CDR1 as SGHTA and CDR2 as FQGTGA. The CDR3 consists of 15 residues. CDR3 loop: CASSLTPSGGDTQYF. The CDR3 region has the DNA TGTGCCAGCAGCTTAACCCCTAGCGGGGGGGATACGCAGTATTTT.

By frequency in the sample, this clonotype is large. V is TRBV29-1 and J is TRBJ2-5, with TRBD2 matching 12 bases. V lost 1 base and J lost 4; bases outside the gene matches: 10. The CDR3 runs to 17 residues. The germline V gene has CDR1 SQVTM and CDR2 ANQGSEA. The DNA of the CDR3 is TGCAGCGTTGAAGCTATTGGCTCGGGACTAGCGGGAGAGACCCAGTACTTC. Translating it yields CSVEAIGSGLAGETQYF.

In this sample, this clonotype is medium-sized. CDR3 sequence reads: CASSESRSGSYYNEQFF. CDR3 bases: TGTGCCAGCAGTGAATCCCGAAGCGGGAGCTATTACAATGAGCAGTTCTTC. The rearrangement joins TRBV25-1 to TRBJ2-1; 8 bases line up with TRBD2. Trimming removed 1 base from V and 4 bases from J; junction bases left unmatched: 9. Germline V gene lookup returns CDR1 MGHDK and CDR2 SYGVNS. This CDR3 region has 17 residues.

By proportion, this clonotype is large (0.1 to 1%). The chain has TRBV28 and TRBJ2-7; 9 positions match TRBD1. The CDR3 extends over 15 amino acids. The ends lost 6 bases at V and 4 bases at J; junction bases unmatched: 10. CDR1 MDHEN and CDR2 SYDVKM come from the germline V gene. The DNA for the CDR3 is TGTGCCAGCAGCCGGACAGGGGAAGTGAGATACGAGCAGTACTTC. Its protein product is CASSRTGEVRYEQYF.

By proportion, this clonotype is large. The chain carries TRBV20-1 and TRBJ2-7, with TRBD2 as a possible D gene (6 bases). V was shortened by 1 base and J by 3 bases, with 22 bases between the two germline ends. This CDR3 has 17 residues. Germline CDR1 and CDR2: DFQATT and SNEGSKA (reference sequence). The CDR3: CSARGLDEGLGLYEQYF. Here the CDR3 DNA reads TGCAGTGCTAGAGGCCTGGACGAGGGACTGGGCCTCTACGAGCAGTACTTC.

This clonotype is classed as large. The chain is built from TRBV12-3 or TRBV12-4 and TRBJ2-7, with 11 bases fitting TRBD1. With 6 bases clipped from V and 5 bases from J, the junction kept 9 bases outside the gene matches. This CDR3 has 15 residues. CDR3 protein: CASSYGGQGGHEQYF. The CDR3, as DNA: TGTGCCAGCAGCTACGGGGGACAGGGGGGCCACGAGCAGTACTTC.

The rearrangement joins TRBV20-1 to TRBJ2-7; D might be TRBD1 or TRBD2, each matching 5 bases. CDR1 is DFQATT and CDR2 is SNEGSKA in the germline V gene (reference sequence). The CDR3 runs 12 residues. Trimming shortened V by 6 bases and J by 2 bases, and 11 bases separated the two germline ends. This CDR3 is CSANEGTYEQYF. Written as DNA, the CDR3 is TGCAGTGCCAATGAGGGGACCTACGAGCAGTACTTC.

This chain uses TRBV27 with TRBJ1-4; D may be TRBD1 (5 bases). The CDR3 totals 15 residues. Germline loops: CDR1 MNHEY, CDR2 SMNVEV (reference sequence). Deletions cut 0 bases from V and 4 bases from J, with 9 bases between. The CDR3 DNA reads as TGTGCCAGCAGTTTATCCGGGACCTATAATGAAAAACTGTTTTTT. This gives the protein CASSLSGTYNEKLFF.

This clonotype counts as large. The V gene is TRBV25-1, the J gene TRBJ2-5; perhaps TRBD2 as D (5 bases). Trimming left V 6 bases short and J 5 bases short, with 13 bases between. CDR1 and CDR2 (germline): MGHDK, SYGVNS. This CDR3 region has 13 residues. The CDR3 DNA is TGTGCCAGCAGAGCGGCACGGAAGGAGACCCAGTACTTC. Its translation: CASRAARKETQYF.

This clonotype is hyperexpanded within its sample. The gene calls are TRBV19 and TRBJ2-2; 8 positions agree with TRBD2. Looked up from germline, CDR1 is LNHDA and CDR2 is SQIVND (reference sequence). J gave up 6 bases and V 5 bases, and 11 bases lay outside the gene matches. The CDR3 extends over 16 amino acids. The CDR3 reads CASSPAGEMNAGELFF. In DNA, the CDR3 is TGTGCCAGTAGTCCAGCGGGGGAGATGAATGCCGGGGAGCTGTTTTTT.

This clonotype was counted only a few times. A much larger clone differs by one base, so this may be a read error. V is TRBV7-3 and J is TRBJ2-5; D gene ambiguous. V lost 4 bases and J 4 bases, leaving 10 bases between the germline ends. Germline CDR1 is SGHTA and CDR2 is FQGTGA. The CDR3 extends over 13 amino acids. This chain's CDR3 is CASSSDLGETQYF. The CDR3 DNA is TGTGCCAGCAGCTCCGACTTAGGAGAGACCCAGTACTTC.

Within the sample, this clonotype is medium-sized. The V gene is TRBV28, the J gene TRBJ2-7; the match to TRBD1 covers 8 bases. There are 13 residues in the CDR3. In germline, CDR1 is MDHEN, CDR2 SYDVKM. After removal of 8 bases from V and 1 base from J, the junction contained 4 bases not matched to a gene. Here the CDR3 DNA reads TGTGCCAGCCGGACAGGGAATTCCTACGAGCAGTACTTC. Its protein is CASRTGNSYEQYF.

This clonotype is termed large. The J gene is TRBJ2-7, the V gene TRBV28; 10 positions agree with TRBD1. The CDR3 loop spans 15 amino acids. The germline gives CDR1 MDHEN, CDR2 SYDVKM. With V trimmed by 5 bases and J by 3 bases, 7 bases remained unmatched. CDR3 in amino acids: CASSLGQGGLYEQYF. Written as DNA, the CDR3 is TGTGCCAGCAGTCTAGGACAGGGGGGCCTCTACGAGCAGTACTTC.

By sample share, this clonotype is large. The genes are TRBV29-1 and TRBJ2-2; D gene ambiguous. V was pared by 4 bases and J by 1 base, with 7 bases between. Germline V lookup: CDR1 SQVTM, CDR2 ANQGSEA. The CDR3 spans 13 residues. The CDR3 spells CSVVTGNTGELFF. CDR3 nucleotide sequence: TGCAGCGTTGTGACCGGGAACACCGGGGAGCTGTTTTTT.